The 27 T cell receptor beta chains in this list originate from one sample, sequenced in a study of early T cells in non-severe SARS-CoV-2 infection. TCRdb fed the 5' RACE reads into MiXCR, producing one record per CDR3 protein. The table records about 59,000 distinct CDR3 sequences, approximately 13% of them present only once. Sequencing used whole blood. These receptors all come from an adult who was a healthcare worker with PCR-confirmed SARS-CoV-2 infection or an uninfected control (not recorded which).

This clonotype was seen many times. CDR3 sequence (DNA): TGTGCCAGCAGCCAAGAGGCCCCCCCCCGCACAGATACGCAGTATTTT. Its protein product is CASSQEAPPRTDTQYF. The chain couples TRBV4-2 to TRBJ2-3; D gene ambiguous. Deletions cut 0 bases from V and 1 base from J, with 11 bases between. Germline CDR1 and CDR2: LGHNA and YNFKEQ. The CDR3 consists of 16 residues.

This clonotype has a count of ten or more. V is TRBV12-3 or TRBV12-4 and J is TRBJ2-7, with D maybe TRBD1 (5 bases). V was shortened by 4 bases and J by 5 bases, with 9 bases between the two germline ends. The CDR3 loop spans 12 amino acids. The CDR3 protein is CASSWTSHEQYF. The CDR3 DNA follows: TGTGCCAGCAGTTGGACATCCCACGAGCAGTACTTC.

The chain employs TRBV12-5 and TRBJ2-2; 8 bases align to TRBD1. The V gene's germline CDR1 is LGHNT and CDR2 FRNRAP. With V trimmed by 5 bases and J by 8 bases, 7 bases remained unmatched. The CDR3 is 14 residues long. CDR3 loop: CASGQQGVQGELFF. DNA of the CDR3: TGTGCTAGTGGTCAACAGGGGGTACAGGGGGAGCTGTTTTTT.

This clonotype was recorded at least ten times. The V call is TRBV11-2, the J call TRBJ2-7; D gene ambiguous. This CDR3 contains 15 residues. CDR1 is SGHAT and CDR2 is FQNNGV in the germline V gene. V shed 7 bases and J shed 1 base, with 17 bases lying between them. The CDR3 region is CASTPLGSVSYEQYF. As DNA, the CDR3 is TGTGCCAGCACCCCGTTGGGGTCGGTTTCCTACGAGCAGTACTTC.

The genes are TRBV21-1 and TRBJ1-5. TRBV21-1 corresponds to a pseudogene. This CDR3 comprises 18 residues. CDR3 coding DNA: TGTGCCAGCGGCTATGAGACAGTCCTCCCCTATAGCAATCAGCCCCAGCATTTT. Amino acid sequence: CASGYETVLPYSNQPQHF.

The gene calls are TRBV7-6 and TRBJ2-7; 7 positions match TRBD2. The ends lost 0 bases at V and 6 bases at J; junction bases unmatched: 2. CDR1 is SGHVS, CDR2 FNYEAQ, per germline. The CDR3 extends over 13 amino acids. The CDR3 spells CASSLAGGTEQYF. CDR3 sequence (DNA): TGTGCCAGCAGCTTAGCGGGAGGGACCGAGCAGTACTTC.

This clonotype was detected only a few times. The chain carries TRBV18 and TRBJ1-2; perhaps TRBD1 as D (5 bases). This CDR3 is 14 amino acids long. The germline V gene encodes CDR1 KGHSH and CDR2 LQKENI. V was shortened by 6 bases and J by 1 base, with 12 bases between the two germline ends. The CDR3 sequence: CASSLTDINYGYTF. In nucleotides, the CDR3 is TGTGCCAGCTCGTTGACAGACATTAACTATGGCTACACCTTC. Using reference TRBV18 and TRBJ1-2 for the parts outside the CDR3, the full variable domain is NAGVMQNPRHLVRRRGQEARLRCSPMKGHSHVYWYRQLPEEGLKFMVYLQKENIIDESGMPKERFSAEFPKEGPSILRIQQVVRGDSAAYFCASSLTDINYGYTFGSGTRLTVV.

This clonotype was found many times. The CDR3 is CASSYSGSADEQYF. DNA for the CDR3: TGTGCCAGCAGTTACTCGGGTTCTGCCGACGAGCAGTACTTC. The chain uses TRBV6-5 and TRBJ2-7; D unclear. CDR3 size: 14 residues. Trimming pared 0 bases from V and 5 bases from J, leaving 11 bases between. In germline, CDR1 is MNHEY, CDR2 SVGAGI.

The chain combines TRBV14 with TRBJ2-3, with a weak D call TRBD2 (5 bases). This CDR3 is 15 amino acids long. CDR1 SGHDN and CDR2 FVKESK come from the germline V gene. V gave up 0 bases and J gave up 1 base, with 8 bases separating them. CDR3 in DNA: TGTGCCAGCAGCCAAGATGGACTTCGCACAGATACGCAGTATTTT. This gives the protein CASSQDGLRTDTQYF.

The chain carries TRBV4-3 and TRBJ2-1, with D possibly matching TRBD1 (6 bases). V was pared by 6 bases and J by 6 bases, with 12 bases between. CDR3 length equals 13 residues. Germline assignment: CDR1 LGHNA and CDR2 YSLEER. The chain's CDR3 is CASSHTGSNEQFF. CDR3 coding DNA: TGCGCCAGCAGTCATACAGGGTCCAATGAGCAGTTCTTC.

This clonotype appeared a few times. The junction departs from germline at one end; a sequencing error may be responsible. In nucleotides, the CDR3 is TGTGCCAGTAGCATGCGAGCCGCGCAGACAGGGGCTACTTTT. Residues: CASSMRAAQTGATF. The rearrangement joins TRBV19 to TRBJ1-4; 8 bases map to TRBD1. The CDR3 spans 14 residues. CDR1 and CDR2 (germline): LNHDA, SQIVND (reference sequence).

This clonotype was seen repeatedly, ten times or more. The V gene is TRBV5-5, the J gene TRBJ2-5; 8 bases align to TRBD2. V gave up 5 bases and J gave up 5 bases; unmatched junction bases: 2. In germline, CDR1 is SGHKS, CDR2 YYEKEE (reference sequence). The CDR3 extends over 12 amino acids. This chain's CDR3 is CASRRGAETQYF. The DNA of the CDR3 is TGTGCCAGCAGGCGGGGGGCGGAGACCCAGTACTTC.

This clonotype was seen a handful of times. The rearrangement uses TRBV30 and TRBJ1-1; D ambiguous. The CDR3 contains 13 residues. Trimming removed 2 bases at V and 8 bases at J, with 15 bases between. Per the germline V gene, CDR1 is GTSNPN and CDR2 is SVGIG (reference sequence). DNA of the CDR3: TGTGCCTGGAGTTTTGACCTGAACGGGGAAGCTTTCTTT. Its protein is CAWSFDLNGEAFF.

The genes are TRBV25-1 and TRBJ1-3; D not certain. Per germline, CDR1 MGHDK and CDR2 SYGVNS. The CDR3 totals 16 residues. Trimming removed 5 bases from V and 2 bases from J, with 16 bases in between. The CDR3 nucleotides are TGTGCCAGCAGTCCCCCCCCGGACCTGCCTGGAAACACCATATATTTT. It specifies CASSPPPDLPGNTIYF.

This clonotype has a handful of counts. The J gene is TRBJ1-1, the V gene TRBV27, with D unclear. Trimming took off 2 bases at V and 3 bases at J, with 10 bases between the two ends. The CDR3 consists of 14 residues. CDR1 and CDR2 (germline): MNHEY, SMNVEV (reference sequence). The CDR3 protein is CASSLVRLHTEAFF. The CDR3 nucleotides read TGTGCCAGCAGTTTAGTCAGACTTCACACTGAAGCTTTCTTT.

This clonotype was counted ten times or more. The V call is TRBV30, the J call TRBJ2-6, with TRBD1 matching 8 bases. The CDR3 contains 15 residues. J was trimmed by 2 bases and V by 5 bases; bases with no gene match: 5. The germline V gene has CDR1 GTSNPN and CDR2 SVGIG (reference sequence). CDR3: CAWARGQAGANVLTF. In DNA form, the CDR3 reads TGTGCCTGGGCCAGGGGGCAGGCTGGGGCCAACGTCCTGACTTTC.

There are a few counts of this clonotype. The V and J genes are TRBV12-3 or TRBV12-4 and TRBJ1-1, with a weak D call TRBD1 (6 bases). The CDR3 totals 15 residues. Trimming took off 4 bases at V and 3 bases at J, with 15 bases between the two ends. The CDR3 bases are TGTGCCAGCAGTTCGTTACAGGGTTGGGACACTGAAGCTTTCTTT. Protein: CASSSLQGWDTEAFF.

The sample holds many counts of this clonotype. This chain connects TRBV4-3 to TRBJ1-2; 8 bases line up with TRBD1. The CDR3 consists of 15 residues. V lost 0 bases to trimming and J lost 8 bases; unmatched junction nucleotides: 8. Germline CDR1 and CDR2: LGHNA and YSLEER. This CDR3 reads CASSQEGTGIMGYTF. The DNA of the CDR3 is TGCGCCAGCAGCCAAGAGGGGACAGGAATTATGGGCTACACCTTC.

Ten or more counts support this clonotype. The chain recombines TRBV12-3 or TRBV12-4 with TRBJ2-1; 10 positions match TRBD2. The CDR3 loop spans 16 amino acids. The ends lost 6 bases at V and 14 bases at J; junction bases unmatched: 19. CDR3 amino acids: CASSPPGSGGAGVKFF. For the CDR3, the DNA is TGTGCCAGCAGCCCCCCCGGGAGCGGGGGGGCCGGTGTAAAGTTCTTC.

This clonotype was detected only a few times. The chain carries TRBV2 and TRBJ1-1; D gene ambiguous. This CDR3 has 13 residues. The germline V and J ends were trimmed by 4 bases and 5 bases, with 11 bases remaining between them. Per the germline V gene, CDR1 is SNHLY and CDR2 is FYNNEI. CDR3 sequence reads: CASSGPGRTEAFF. In DNA, the CDR3 is TGTGCCAGCAGTGGCCCGGGAAGGACTGAAGCTTTCTTT. Using reference TRBV2 and TRBJ1-1 for the parts outside the CDR3, the full variable domain is EPEVTQTPSHQVTQMGQEVILRCVPISNHLYFYWYRQILGQKVEFLVSFYNNEISEKSEIFDDQFSVERPDGSNFTLKIRSTKLEDSAMYFCASSGPGRTEAFFGQGTRLTVV.

This clonotype has at least ten counts. J is TRBJ2-5 and V is TRBV11-2, with no clear D. Germline loops: CDR1 SGHAT, CDR2 FQNNGV. The length of the CDR3 is 14 residues. Trimming removed 0 bases at V and 5 bases at J, with 10 bases between. CDR3 sequence (DNA): TGTGCCAGCAGCTTAGATGTATCGAGGGAGACCCAGTACTTC. Its protein product is CASSLDVSRETQYF.

This clonotype has a count of ten or more. The chain employs TRBV12-3 or TRBV12-4 and TRBJ2-6, with 10 bases lining up with TRBD1. The CDR3 covers 15 residues. V was pared by 6 bases and J by 3 bases, with 2 bases of the junction left unmatched. CDR3 residues: CASRTGGGGANVLTF. CDR3 in DNA: TGTGCCAGCAGGACAGGGGGCGGTGGGGCCAACGTCCTGACTTTC.

This clonotype was seen ten or more times. Germline and junction disagree at one end, which may indicate a read error. This chain joins TRBV7-6 and TRBJ1-6, with D possibly being TRBD1 (5 bases). Germline assignment: CDR1 SGHVS and CDR2 FNYEAQ. The CDR3 loop spans 15 amino acids. In DNA form, the CDR3 reads TGTGCCAGCAGCTTAGGACCATTACAGGTTTATAATTCAGGATTT. This translates into CASSLGPLQVYNSGF.

The chain uses TRBV12-3 or TRBV12-4 and TRBJ2-3; 14 bases align to TRBD2. Unmatched junction bases numbered 6, after V lost 5 bases and J lost 5 bases. The CDR3 totals 16 residues. The CDR3 coding sequence is TGTGCCAGCAGTCGGACTAGCGGGGGGTTTAGAGATACGCAGTATTTT. Protein: CASSRTSGGFRDTQYF.

This rearrangement joins TRBV18 to TRBJ2-7; 11 nucleotides line up with TRBD2. With V trimmed by 1 base and J by 4 bases, 6 bases remained unmatched. The length of the CDR3 is 16 residues. Germline assignment: CDR1 KGHSH and CDR2 LQKENI. The CDR3 DNA follows: TGTGCCAGCTCACCACGGGCTAGCGGGGGGAGTTACGAGCAGTACTTC. The encoded protein is CASSPRASGGSYEQYF.

With respect to this clonotype: One base away lies a much larger clone, so this may be a sequencing read error. The rearrangement links TRBV4-1 to TRBJ2-3; D might be TRBD1 or TRBD2, each matching 6 bases. Trimming left V 0 bases short and J 0 bases short, with 16 bases between. This CDR3 is 18 amino acids long. The germline V gene encodes CDR1 MGHRA and CDR2 YSYEKL. CDR3 in DNA: TGCGCCAGCAGCCAAGATGTGAGACGGGGGCATAGCACAGATACGCAGTATTTT. Translation: CASSQDVRRGHSTDTQYF.

The chain recombines TRBV7-3 with TRBJ1-2; TRBD1 aligns across 7 bases. V lost 8 bases and J lost 4; bases outside the gene matches: 7. Germline lookup yields CDR1 SGHTA and CDR2 FQGTGA. The CDR3 contains 13 residues. This CDR3 reads CASGNRGTYGYTF. CDR3 nucleotide sequence: TGTGCCAGCGGGAACAGGGGAACCTATGGCTACACCTTC.